The rows below give T cell receptor beta chains drawn from one sample of a study of blood T cell repertoires in COVID-19. Assay used: immunoSEQ multiplex PCR; TCRdb lists only in-frame clones, some missing. The table shows 85,000 to 130,000 clones, with about 80% occurring only once. The sequencing input was peripheral blood. Source of these receptors: a man aged 55 to 70 with acute or convalescent COVID-19. Each CDR3 is given with its conserved first and last residue. The D gene is left open where the match is weak. Clone sizes are given selectively: once, few, many, or a class where the clone is expanded.

TRBV6-5	-	TRBJ1-1	-	CASSYPRGRAFF	TGTGCCAGCAGTTACCCCCGAGGCAGAGCTTTCTTT
TRBV5-1	-	TRBJ1-1	-	CASSLDRSNTEAFF	TGCGCCAGCAGCTTGGACAGAAGTAACACTGAAGCTTTCTTT
TRBV6-5	-	TRBJ1-1	-	CASSRGAEAFF	TGTGCCAGCTCTAGGGGTGCCGAAGCTTTCTTT
TRBV29-1	-	TRBJ2-1	-	CSVNPRNEQFF	TGCAGCGTTAACCCTAGGAATGAGCAGTTCTTC
TRBV7-9	-	TRBJ1-4	-	CASSFPVQVGEKLFF	TGTGCCAGCAGCTTTCCGGTGCAGGTCGGTGAAAAACTGTTTTTT
TRBV5-1	once	TRBJ1-2	TRBD1	CASSLGQADYGYTF	TGCGCCAGCAGCCTAGGACAGGCTGACTATGGCTACACCTTC
TRBV5-6	-	TRBJ2-7	-	CASSLLTSNYEQYF	TGTGCCAGCAGCCTACTTACTTCTAACTACGAGCAGTACTTC
TRBV3-1/TRBV3-2	-	TRBJ2-3	-	CASSPSRSSTDTQYF	TGTGCCAGCAGCCCGTCCCGGTCTAGCACAGATACGCAGTATTTT
TRBV6-6	-	TRBJ1-5	-	CASRSTGFSQPQHF	TGTGCCAGCAGATCGACTGGGTTTTCGCAGCCCCAGCATTTT
TRBV25-1	many	TRBJ2-2	-	CASSGTTNTGELFF	TGTGCCAGCAGTGGGACAACGAACACCGGGGAGCTGTTTTTT
TRBV28	-	TRBJ1-5	-	CASSLRLGDYQPQHF	TGTGCCAGCAGTTTGCGGTTGGGGGACTATCAGCCCCAGCATTTT
TRBV10-3	-	TRBJ2-3	TRBD2	CAVTSGRAADTQYF	TGTGCCGTAACTAGCGGGAGGGCCGCAGATACGCAGTATTTT
TRBV12-3/TRBV12-4	few	TRBJ2-1	TRBD2	CASSRGSWHEQFF	TGTGCCAGCAGTCGCGGGAGTTGGCATGAGCAGTTCTTC
TRBV6-1	-	TRBJ1-5	TRBD1	CASSDTRGTGGRQPQHF	TGTGCCAGCAGTGATACCAGGGGGACAGGGGGCAGACAGCCCCAGCATTTT